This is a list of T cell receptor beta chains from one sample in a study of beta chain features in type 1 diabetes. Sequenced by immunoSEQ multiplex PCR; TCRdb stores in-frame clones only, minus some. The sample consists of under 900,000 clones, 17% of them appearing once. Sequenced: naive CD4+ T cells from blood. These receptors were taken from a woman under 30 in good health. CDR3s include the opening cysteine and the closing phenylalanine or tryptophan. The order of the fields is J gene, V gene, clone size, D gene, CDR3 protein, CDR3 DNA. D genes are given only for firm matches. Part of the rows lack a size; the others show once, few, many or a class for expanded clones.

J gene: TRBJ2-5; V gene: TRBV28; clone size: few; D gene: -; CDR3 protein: CASSSPGTESWGETQYF; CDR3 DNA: TGTGCCAGCAGTTCACCCGGGACGGAGTCCTGGGGGGAGACCCAGTACTTC
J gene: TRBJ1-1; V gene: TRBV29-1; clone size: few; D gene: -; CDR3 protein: CSVARGTYTEAFF; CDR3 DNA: TGCAGCGTTGCGAGGGGGACATACACTGAAGCTTTCTTT
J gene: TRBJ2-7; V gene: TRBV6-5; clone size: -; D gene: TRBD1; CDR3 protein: CASRMDRGYEQYF; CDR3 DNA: TGTGCCAGCAGGATGGACAGGGGCTACGAGCAGTACTTC
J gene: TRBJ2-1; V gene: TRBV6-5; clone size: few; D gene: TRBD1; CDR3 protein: CASTARDRNNEQFF; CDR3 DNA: TGTGCCAGCACCGCCCGGGACAGAAACAATGAGCAGTTCTTC
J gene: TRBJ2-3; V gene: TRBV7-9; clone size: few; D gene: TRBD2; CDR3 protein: CASNRWREESDTQYF; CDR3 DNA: TGTGCCAGCAATCGGTGGCGGGAGGAATCAGATACGCAGTATTTT
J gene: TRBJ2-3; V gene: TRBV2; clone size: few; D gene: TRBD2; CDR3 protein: CASSVARGSTDTQYF; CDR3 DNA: TGTGCCAGCAGTGTGGCGCGGGGGAGCACAGATACGCAGTATTTT
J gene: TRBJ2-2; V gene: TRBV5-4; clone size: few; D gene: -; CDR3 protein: CASSPTRDRNTGELFF; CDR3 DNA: TGTGCCAGCAGTCCTACGCGGGACAGAAACACCGGGGAGCTGTTTTTT
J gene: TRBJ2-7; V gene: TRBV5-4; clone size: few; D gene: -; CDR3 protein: CASSRDSYEQYF; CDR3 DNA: TGTGCCAGCAGCCGAGACTCCTACGAGCAGTACTTC
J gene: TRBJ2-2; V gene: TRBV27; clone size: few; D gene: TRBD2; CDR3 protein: CASSRLARNTGELFF; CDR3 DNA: TGTGCCAGCAGCCGACTAGCGCGGAACACCGGGGAGCTGTTTTTT
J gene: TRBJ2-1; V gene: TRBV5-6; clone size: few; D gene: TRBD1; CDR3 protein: CASSWDRGPTYNEQFF; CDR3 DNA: TGTGCCAGCAGCTGGGACAGGGGCCCAACCTACAATGAGCAGTTCTTC